Sequencing of this T cell receptor (beta chain) was carried out in a study of blood T cells in healthy people across ages. Sample donors were healthy Caucasian individuals that came from Russia, aged 6 to 90. With each sample, at least 6 micrograms of total RNA were extracted. A second PCR, run for roughly 6 to 11 cycles, used a sample-barcoded 5' primer plus a J-beta primer mix. One entry per CDR3 protein, called by TCRdb with MiXCR from the 5' RACE reads. The sample consists of some 1.4 million distinct CDR3 sequences, approximately 40% of them appearing once. This clonotype was seen just once. With V trimmed by 5 bases and J by 3 bases, 14 bases remained unmatched. Germline V gives CDR1 SNHLY, CDR2 FYNNEI. The CDR3 sequence is 18 residues long.

The J gene is TRBJ2-1, the V gene TRBV2; 9 nucleotides line up with TRBD2. The TCR sequence derives from a woman between 18 and 29 years old in good health. What was sequenced was blood. As DNA, the CDR3 is TGTGCCAGCAGTACAACACCGACTAGCGGCCTCGACTACAATGAGCAGTTCTTC. Its translation: CASSTTPTSGLDYNEQFF.